The clone carrying this TCR beta chain was found many times. Its antigen is still unknown. Sample-barcoded 5' priming and a J-beta primer mix drove a second PCR of roughly 7 to 11 cycles. Each CDR3 protein gets one entry after TCRdb re-called the 5' RACE reads with MiXCR. The sample records around 1,700,000 distinct CDR3 sequences, 25% to 30% being singletons. Losses at the gene ends were 2 bases for V and 7 bases for J; bases not matched to a gene: 5. Germline-derived CDR1 and CDR2 are KGHSH and LQKENI. The CDR3 totals 15 residues. This record belongs to a study of blood T cells in healthy people across ages. The study's findings and limits: One million T cells yielded diversity estimates that were considered underestimates. More naive CD4+ cells and higher diversity marked long-lived donors relative to aged donors.

Sequenced sample: blood. The chain employs TRBV18 and TRBJ2-7; 13 bases match TRBD2. The clonotype was recovered from a woman aged 25 to 45 in good health. CDR3 protein: CASSPGLAGVEEQYF. Here the CDR3 DNA reads TGTGCCAGCTCACCAGGACTAGCGGGAGTAGAGGAGCAGTACTTC. Full variable domain (outside the CDR3, taken from reference TRBV18 and TRBJ2-7): NAGVMQNPRHLVRRRGQEARLRCSPMKGHSHVYWYRQLPEEGLKFMVYLQKENIIDESGMPKERFSAEFPKEGPSILRIQQVVRGDSAAYFCASSPGLAGVEEQYFGPGTRLTVT.